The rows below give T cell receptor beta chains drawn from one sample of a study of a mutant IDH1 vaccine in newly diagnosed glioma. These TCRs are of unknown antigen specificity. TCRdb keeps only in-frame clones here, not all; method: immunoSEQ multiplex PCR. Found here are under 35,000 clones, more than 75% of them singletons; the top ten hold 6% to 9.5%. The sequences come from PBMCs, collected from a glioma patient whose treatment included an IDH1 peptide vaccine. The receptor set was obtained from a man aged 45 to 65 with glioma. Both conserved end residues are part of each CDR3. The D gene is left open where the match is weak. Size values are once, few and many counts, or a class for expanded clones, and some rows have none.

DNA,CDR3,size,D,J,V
TGTGCCAGCAGCCACCAGCTTAGCGGGCACACTGAAGCTTTCTTT,CASSHQLSGHTEAFF,few,.,TRBJ1-1,TRBV14
TGTGCCAGCTCGCCGGGACACTCCTACGAGCAGTACTTC,CASSPGHSYEQYF,.,.,TRBJ2-7,TRBV27
TGTGCCAGCAGCTTAGTTAGCGGGGCTCACTATGGCTACACCTTC,CASSLVSGAHYGYTF,.,.,TRBJ1-2,TRBV7-2
TGTGCCAGCAGCCCGGGACGGAACTCTGGAAACACCATATATTTT,CASSPGRNSGNTIYF,.,.,TRBJ1-3,TRBV5-6
TGTGCCAGCAGCTTAATCAGGGCCGGTAACGAGCAGTACTTC,CASSLIRAGNEQYF,.,.,TRBJ2-7,TRBV11-2
TGTGCCAGCAGCCGAACAACTGGACAGGCCTATGGCTACACCTTC,CASSRTTGQAYGYTF,.,TRBD1,TRBJ1-2,TRBV6-5
TGTGCCAGCACCCAGGGTAGCAATCAGCCCCAGCATTTT,CASTQGSNQPQHF,.,.,TRBJ1-5,TRBV6-6
TGTGCCAGCAGTGAAGCTGCGACTAGCGTCTCTGGGGCCAACGTCCTGACTTTC,CASSEAATSVSGANVLTF,few,TRBD2,TRBJ2-6,TRBV2
TGTGCCAGCAGACTACCAGGCTCCTACGAGCAGTACTTC,CASRLPGSYEQYF,.,.,TRBJ2-7,TRBV6-6
TGTGCCACCAGCAGAGATCTGAGCTCCTACAATGAGCAGTTCTTC,CATSRDLSSYNEQFF,.,.,TRBJ2-1,TRBV15
TGTGCCAGCGTCGACAGGGTGGCGGATGAAAAACTGTTTTTT,CASVDRVADEKLFF,.,TRBD1,TRBJ1-4,TRBV2
TGTGCCAGCAGCTCTCACGGACAGGGGGGCTCGAACACCGGGGAGCTGTTTTTT,CASSSHGQGGSNTGELFF,.,TRBD1,TRBJ2-2,TRBV7-9
TGTGCCAGCGAAAGGACAGGTCGAACCCTCCACTTT,CASERTGRTLHF,.,TRBD1,TRBJ1-6,TRBV2
TGTGCCAGCAGTCCCTCGGGCAGGTCTGACGGCTACACCTTC,CASSPSGRSDGYTF,.,.,TRBJ1-2,TRBV6-4
TGTGCCAGCATGAGGGCAGGGAGTCAGCCCCAGCATTTT,CASMRAGSQPQHF,once,.,TRBJ1-5,TRBV2
TGTGCCAGCAGCTTAACGAAGAATCAGCCCCAGCATTTT,CASSLTKNQPQHF,.,.,TRBJ1-5,TRBV5-8
TGCGCCAGCACCCTCCCTGGACAGGGAGGAGCTTTCTTT,CASTLPGQGGAFF,.,TRBD1,TRBJ1-1,TRBV10-1
TGCGCCAGCAGCCACTTTCAGGGAAACCAGCCCCAGCATTTT,CASSHFQGNQPQHF,few,.,TRBJ1-5,TRBV4-1
TGTGCCAGCAGCTTGATGTCCGGGAACGAAGCTTTCTTT,CASSLMSGNEAFF,.,.,TRBJ1-1,TRBV7-9
TGTGCCAGTAGTACAGGGTACCAAGAGACCCAGTACTTC,CASSTGYQETQYF,.,.,TRBJ2-5,TRBV19
TGCGCCAGCAGCTTGGGTGGGACAGGGGCCTACGAGCAGTACTTC,CASSLGGTGAYEQYF,.,TRBD1,TRBJ2-7,TRBV5-1
TGTGCCAGCAGCCGTGGGGAGACCCAGTACTTC,CASSRGETQYF,.,.,TRBJ2-5,TRBV14
TGTGCCAGCACCGGGGAGAACAGGGATAAGTCGAACACTGAAGCTTTCTTT,CASTGENRDKSNTEAFF,.,.,TRBJ1-1,TRBV28
TGTGCCAGCAGCCCCCGGACGTCAGGGACCCAGTACTTC,CASSPRTSGTQYF,.,.,TRBJ2-5,TRBV14
TGTGCCAGCAGCCAAGAGAGGGGGCCCCAGCATTTT,CASSQERGPQHF,.,.,TRBJ1-5,TRBV14
TGCGCCAGCAGCCAGACAGGGGGCCAAGAGACCCAGTACTTC,CASSQTGGQETQYF,.,TRBD1,TRBJ2-5,TRBV4-1
TGCGCCAGCAGCTGGGACGGGGATCAGCCCCAGCATTTT,CASSWDGDQPQHF,few,.,TRBJ1-5,TRBV5-1
TGTGCCAGCAGCTTAGGACTTAGTCTCGAAAACTATGGCTACACCTTC,CASSLGLSLENYGYTF,.,.,TRBJ1-2,TRBV11-3
TGTGCCAGCAGCACGGGACAGAGGAACACTGAAGCTTTCTTT,CASSTGQRNTEAFF,.,TRBD1,TRBJ1-1,TRBV5-4
TGTGCCACCGGACAGGGGCGCTACGAGCAGTACTTC,CATGQGRYEQYF,.,TRBD1,TRBJ2-7,TRBV28
TGTGCCAGCAGCGAAACGGGGTTTGCTTTCTTT,CASSETGFAFF,.,.,TRBJ1-1,TRBV2
TGTGCCTGGACAAACACGGGGCATGGTGGGGCTTTCTTT,CAWTNTGHGGAFF,.,.,TRBJ1-1,TRBV30
TGTGCCAGCAGTGAAAGAGGTCAGCCCCAGCATTTT,CASSERGQPQHF,.,.,TRBJ1-5,TRBV6-1
TGTGCCAGCAGCTTGGAGAGGGCCCAAGGGGATAATTCACCCCTCCACTTT,CASSLERAQGDNSPLHF,.,.,TRBJ1-6,TRBV7-2
TGCGCCAGCAGTGCAGAGGGCTTCTCTTTTACAGGGGAAGTAGGGTATACAGATACGCAGTATTTT,CASSAEGFSFTGEVGYTDTQYF,.,TRBD1,TRBJ2-3,TRBV10-1
TGCGCCAGCAGCCTAACACAGGGGAACTCCTACGAGCAGTACTTC,CASSLTQGNSYEQYF,once,TRBD1,TRBJ2-7,TRBV5-1
TGTGCCAGCTCCGAAGGGGGCCGTTCCGATACGCAGTATTTT,CASSEGGRSDTQYF,.,TRBD1,TRBJ2-3,TRBV6-1
TGTGCCAGCAGTTCCCTTCGAGGACGGACGAAAGCTTTCTTT,CASSSLRGRTKAFF,.,.,TRBJ1-1,TRBV27
TGTGCCAGCAGCTTGGTCACGTTCACCGGGGAGCTGTTTTTT,CASSLVTFTGELFF,.,.,TRBJ2-2,TRBV7-8
TGTGCCAGCAGGTCGGGCACTGAAGCTTTCTTT,CASRSGTEAFF,once,.,TRBJ1-1,TRBV11-3
TGCAGCGCCGGAGCCGGGACAGTTTCTGAAAAACTGTTTTTT,CSAGAGTVSEKLFF,medium-sized,TRBD1,TRBJ1-4,TRBV29-1
TGTGCCAGCAGCCGCACACAGGGGGCGTCGGATGGCTACACCTTC,CASSRTQGASDGYTF,.,TRBD1,TRBJ1-2,TRBV7-9
TGTGCCAGCAGTTATAGCGGGAGGAACTCAGATACGCAGTATTTT,CASSYSGRNSDTQYF,once,TRBD2,TRBJ2-3,TRBV6-5